These T cell receptor beta chains were read from a single sample in a study of immune characterization of retroperitoneal liposarcoma. TCRdb recomputed calls from the PCR reads with MiXCR, one row per CDR3 protein. The sample includes some 10,000 distinct CDR3 sequences, around 28% of them seen just once. Sequencing was carried out using tumor tissue. The origin of the receptors is a female donor with retroperitoneal liposarcoma. The CDR3 runs from the conserved cysteine through the conserved F or W. Each record gives: V gene, J gene, CDR3 protein.

v_call: TRBV12-3/TRBV12-4
j_call: TRBJ2-5
cdr3_aa: CASSMDGSYEQCF

v_call: TRBV10-2
j_call: TRBJ2-4
cdr3_aa: CASSEMAGAYNEQYF

v_call: TRBV27
j_call: NA
cdr3_aa: CASRTVVNEQYF

v_call: TRBV12-3/TRBV12-4
j_call: TRBJ2-1
cdr3_aa: CASSLIRALSSYNEQFF

v_call: TRBV6-1
j_call: TRBJ1-4
cdr3_aa: CASSELGGPRTGKYEKLFF

v_call: TRBV7-8
j_call: TRBJ1-1
cdr3_aa: CASGPVTGMNTEAFF

v_call: TRBV12-3/TRBV12-4
j_call: TRBJ1-4
cdr3_aa: CASSLVLRSANEKLFF

v_call: TRBV7-2
j_call: TRBJ2-3
cdr3_aa: CASSSGGVRADTQYF

v_call: TRBV7-3
j_call: TRBJ2-2
cdr3_aa: CASSSTLNTGELFF

v_call: TRBV11-2
j_call: TRBJ2-1
cdr3_aa: CASSFKGEQFF

v_call: TRBV6-1
j_call: TRBJ2-5
cdr3_aa: CASRHRQGRYNEQYF

v_call: TRBV6-1
j_call: TRBJ2-1
cdr3_aa: CASSDRGASVKQFF

v_call: TRBV12-3/TRBV12-4
j_call: NA
cdr3_aa: CASSLPDRLETQYF

v_call: TRBV7-6
j_call: TRBJ2-7
cdr3_aa: CASSPPLDTYEQYF

v_call: TRBV7-8
j_call: TRBJ2-1
cdr3_aa: CASSQIGTAQETQFF

v_call: TRBV6-1
j_call: TRBJ2-1
cdr3_aa: CASGADRGSYEQFF

v_call: TRBV6-1
j_call: TRBJ2-5
cdr3_aa: CASSYHIKETQYF